The 24 T cell receptor beta chains below were found in one sample sequenced in a study of CD8+CD57+ T cells in acquired aplastic anemia. Profiles of TCR beta VDJ and CDR3 were generated from a genomic DNA template. TCRdb analysed the reads with MiXCR anew, one entry per CDR3 protein. The sample lists under 250,000 distinct CDR3 sequences, approximately 35% occurring once. Sequenced material: sorted CD4+, CD8+, or CD8+CD57+ T cells (not recorded which) from PBMCs. Receptor source: a human donor in good health, serving as a control.

This clonotype was seen ten or more times. The chain employs TRBV19 and TRBJ2-5; TRBD1 agrees at 7 bases. Trimming at V came to 3 bases and at J to 5 bases, leaving 9 bases not matched to a gene. This CDR3 spans 15 amino acids. Germline CDR1 is LNHDA and CDR2 is SQIVND (reference sequence). This CDR3 reads CASSITGQVAETQYF. As DNA, the CDR3 is TGTGCCAGTAGTATCACCGGACAGGTAGCGGAGACCCAGTACTTC.

The chain couples TRBV29-1 to TRBJ2-7, with a weak D call TRBD1 (6 bases). Germline CDR1 and CDR2: SQVTM and ANQGSEA. Trimming shortened V by 3 bases and J by 6 bases, and 15 bases separated the two germline ends. The CDR3 has 13 amino acids. The CDR3 sequence is CSVDQGRGGEQYF. The CDR3 DNA is TGCAGCGTTGATCAGGGCAGGGGTGGCGAGCAGTACTTC.

In the case of this clonotype: A much larger clone sits a single nucleotide away, making a read error possible. The chain recombines TRBV2 with TRBJ2-1, with 7 bases fitting TRBD2. The CDR3 contains 15 residues. Germline V CDR1 and CDR2: SNHLY, FYNNEI. CDR3 coding DNA: TGTGCCAGCGGTGAGCGGGACCCCGGCCTGGATGAGCAGTTCTTC. It translates to CASGERDPGLDEQFF. Using reference TRBV2 and TRBJ2-1 for the parts outside the CDR3, the full variable domain is EPEVTQTPSHQVTQMGQEVILRCVPISNHLYFYWYRQILGQKVEFLVSFYNNEISEKSEIFDDQFSVERPDGSNFTLKIRSTKLEDSAMYFCASGERDPGLDEQFFGPGTRLTVL.

This clonotype was seen ten or more times. The CDR3 loop reads CASSTRTGLPMNTEAFF. For the CDR3, the DNA is TGTGCCAGCAGCACCCGGACAGGTTTACCCATGAACACTGAAGCTTTCTTT. The chain recombines TRBV13 with TRBJ1-1, with 7 bases lining up with TRBD1. The CDR3 covers 17 residues. The germline V gene has CDR1 PRHDT and CDR2 FYEKMQ (reference sequence). With 5 bases clipped from V and 0 bases from J, the junction kept 12 bases outside the gene matches.

This clonotype was found many times. This rearrangement joins TRBV27 to TRBJ1-2, with D tentatively TRBD1 (6 bases). CDR3 length: 13 amino acids. The V end lost 6 bases, the J end lost 8 bases, and 16 bases lay between the germline ends. Germline V lookup: CDR1 MNHEY, CDR2 SMNVEV (reference sequence). As DNA, the CDR3 is TGTGCCAGCAGATTCAGACAGGACGAGGGCTACACCTTC. This gives the protein CASRFRQDEGYTF.

The rearrangement uses TRBV15 and TRBJ2-2, with 7 nucleotides matching TRBD2. Germline V CDR1 and CDR2: LNHNV, YYDKDF (reference sequence). V was clipped by 5 bases and J by 3 bases; unmatched bases: 0. The CDR3 runs 13 residues. The CDR3 nucleotides read TGTGCCACCAGCGGGAGGGACACCGGGGAGCTGTTTTTT. Translation gives CATSGRDTGELFF.

This clonotype was counted ten times or more. This chain connects TRBV4-1 to TRBJ2-7; D is uncertain. The germline V gene has CDR1 MGHRA and CDR2 YSYEKL. The V and J ends lost 1 base and 6 bases respectively, with 19 bases between them. CDR3 length equals 16 residues. The CDR3 here is CASSQVNMGFLGEQYF. CDR3 coding DNA: TGCGCCAGCAGCCAAGTTAATATGGGCTTCCTAGGCGAGCAGTACTTC.

The V call is TRBV6-1, the J call TRBJ2-1; D is possibly TRBD1 or TRBD2 (5 bases each). Germline V gene data show CDR1 as MNHNS and CDR2 as SASEGT. Trimming left V 2 bases short and J 10 bases short, with 12 bases between. The length of the CDR3 is 13 residues. The CDR3 bases are TGTGCCAGCAGTGAAAGGGACCCCGGGGAGCAGTTCTTC. It specifies CASSERDPGEQFF.

Only a few counts were recorded for this clonotype. This may be a read error: a much more frequent sequence differs by one nucleotide. The chain uses TRBV5-1 and TRBJ2-5; tentative D call: TRBD2 (6 bases). Germline V CDR1 and CDR2: SGHRS, YFSETQ. The CDR3 has 13 amino acids. The CDR3 region is CASGGQLREAQYF. CDR3 DNA sequence: TGCGCCAGCGGAGGGCAGCTAAGAGAGGCCCAGTACTTC.

The chain uses TRBV15 and TRBJ2-5; D gene uncertain. The CDR3 loop spans 15 amino acids. Germline V gene data show CDR1 as LNHNV and CDR2 as YYDKDF (reference sequence). Trimming left V 3 bases short and J 5 bases short, with 16 bases between. CDR3 in amino acids: CATSSLATAQETQYF. The CDR3 nucleotides read TGTGCCACCAGCAGCTTGGCCACGGCCCAGGAGACCCAGTACTTC.

Written as DNA, the CDR3 is TGTGCCAGCAGTGAAATGTCGGCAGAGTTCCTTCCTACTAACTATGGCTACACCTTC. Translation gives CASSEMSAEFLPTNYGYTF. The chain is built from TRBV2 and TRBJ1-2; D uncertain. Germline CDR1 SNHLY, CDR2 FYNNEI. CDR3 length: 19 residues. V was cut by 2 bases and J by 0 bases, with 22 bases left in between.

This clonotype turned up a few times. J is TRBJ1-2 and V is TRBV30; 8 bases fit TRBD1. V was pared by 2 bases and J by 5 bases, with 7 bases of the junction left unmatched. This CDR3 spans 14 amino acids. CDR1 is GTSNPN and CDR2 is SVGIG in the germline V gene (reference sequence). CDR3 sequence (DNA): TGTGCCTGGAGTCCCGGGACAGGTTTATATGGCTACACCTTC. Its translation is CAWSPGTGLYGYTF.

The chain combines TRBV7-9 with TRBJ2-5; 10 nucleotides line up with TRBD1. Trimming cost V 6 bases and J 3 bases; bases outside gene matches: 10. Germline V gene lookup returns CDR1 SEHNR and CDR2 FQNEAQ (reference sequence). The CDR3 loop spans 16 amino acids. The CDR3 region is CASSEGPGTGEETQYF. DNA of the CDR3: TGTGCCAGCAGTGAAGGCCCCGGGACAGGGGAAGAGACCCAGTACTTC. Combining the CDR3 with reference TRBV7-9 and TRBJ2-5 gives the whole variable domain DTGVSQNPRHKITKRGQNVTFRCDPISEHNRLYWYRQTLGQGPEFLTYFQNEAQLEKSRLLSDRFSAERPKGSFSTLEIQRTEQGDSAMYLCASSEGPGTGEETQYFGPGTRLLVL.

This clonotype was found many times. V gene TRBV2 combines with J gene TRBJ1-4; the match to TRBD1 covers 7 bases. The CDR3 spans 12 residues. J was trimmed by 7 bases and V by 6 bases; bases with no gene match: 2. Germline values: CDR1 SNHLY, CDR2 FYNNEI. The chain's CDR3 is CASRRDSEKLFF. The CDR3 DNA reads TGTGCCAGCAGGAGGGACAGTGAAAAACTGTTTTTT.

The rearrangement links TRBV29-1 to TRBJ2-5, with D possibly being TRBD2 (5 bases). Per the germline V gene, CDR1 is SQVTM and CDR2 is ANQGSEA. There are 13 residues in the CDR3. V was cut by 7 bases and J by 11 bases, with 23 bases left in between. The CDR3 DNA follows: TGCAGCGCCCTATTGGGGAACGGGGAGATTCAGTACTTC. This translates into CSALLGNGEIQYF.

This clonotype was counted ten times or more. This rearrangement joins TRBV24-1 to TRBJ1-3, with 11 nucleotides matching TRBD1. In germline, CDR1 is KGHDR, CDR2 SFDVKD. V lost 5 bases to trimming and J lost 1 base; unmatched junction nucleotides: 6. The CDR3 is made up of 17 amino acids. The CDR3 coding sequence is TGTGCCACCAGTGGACCGGGACAGGGGGGTTCTGGAAACACCATATATTTT. Amino acid sequence: CATSGPGQGGSGNTIYF.

The chain is built from TRBV15 and TRBJ1-3; perhaps TRBD1 as D (6 bases). The V end was cut by 5 bases, the J end by 0 bases, with 14 bases between. CDR3 length: 16 amino acids. CDR1 is LNHNV, CDR2 YYDKDF, per germline (reference sequence). CDR3 amino acids: CATSQQGHLSGNTIYF. The CDR3 DNA reads TGTGCCACCAGCCAACAGGGCCATCTCTCTGGAAACACCATATATTTT.

The chain is built from TRBV2 and TRBJ1-2; 9 nucleotides align to TRBD1. The CDR3 loop spans 14 amino acids. V shed 6 bases, J shed 7 bases, and the junction held 9 bases outside the gene matches. Per germline, CDR1 SNHLY and CDR2 FYNNEI. CDR3 residues: CASRPGQGRIGYTF. In DNA, the CDR3 is TGTGCCAGCAGGCCTGGACAGGGGCGAATTGGCTACACCTTC.

This clonotype has a handful of counts. The genes are TRBV29-1 and TRBJ2-7; TRBD1 aligns across 9 bases. The junction had 19 bases not matched to a gene; V was cut back by 6 bases and J by 4 bases. The CDR3 has 17 residues. The germline V gene has CDR1 SQVTM and CDR2 ANQGSEA. The CDR3, as DNA: TGCAGCGTCGTGGGCGCCTCGGGACAGGGTACGATTTACGAGCAGTACTTC. As protein: CSVVGASGQGTIYEQYF.

The chain employs TRBV24-1 and TRBJ2-2, with 8 bases that match TRBD2. The CDR3 is made up of 15 amino acids. V trimming: 6 bases; J trimming: 2 bases; junction bases outside the gene matches: 4. The germline gives CDR1 KGHDR, CDR2 SFDVKD. CDR3 in DNA: TGTGCCACCAGTCAACTAGCGGAAAACACCGGGGAGCTGTTTTTT. This encodes CATSQLAENTGELFF.

The V gene is TRBV24-1, the J gene TRBJ2-3; D gene uncertain. The CDR3 totals 12 residues. The V gene's germline CDR1 is KGHDR and CDR2 SFDVKD. V lost 4 bases and J 11 bases, leaving 12 bases between the germline ends. The CDR3 DNA reads as TGTGCCACCAGTGACGGCGGCGGAAGGCAGTATTTT. Translated: CATSDGGGRQYF.

This clonotype was counted at least ten times. V is TRBV19 and J is TRBJ1-4; D unclear. Looked up from germline, CDR1 is LNHDA and CDR2 is SQIVND (reference sequence). V lost 5 bases and J lost 6, with 13 bases in between. The CDR3 covers 14 residues. This CDR3 is CASSRGEVDEKLFF. The CDR3, as DNA: TGTGCCAGTAGTCGAGGCGAAGTCGATGAAAAACTGTTTTTT.

This chain uses TRBV5-1 with TRBJ2-3; D is unclear. The length of the CDR3 is 15 residues. Germline CDR1 and CDR2: SGHRS and YFSETQ. Trimming removed 0 bases at V and 0 bases at J, with 8 bases between. CDR3 in DNA: TGCGCCAGCAGCTTGGATGGCGGCAGCACAGATACGCAGTATTTT. Residues: CASSLDGGSTDTQYF.

The genes are TRBV19 and TRBJ1-5, with D tentatively TRBD1 (5 bases). The ends were cut back, 8 bases at V and 0 bases at J, with 20 bases in the middle. Germline loops: CDR1 LNHDA, CDR2 SQIVND (reference sequence). The CDR3 consists of 17 residues. The CDR3 nucleotides read TGTGCCAGTGGGGGAGGGTTGAAAGGTGGTAGCAATCAGCCCCAGCATTTT. It yields the protein CASGGGLKGGSNQPQHF.